This entry describes one T cell receptor beta chain. Its target antigen remains unknown. A much larger clonotype is one base distant, so this may be a read error. This sample stems from a study of lung T cells in sarcoidosis with Löfgren's syndrome (dated by TCRdb to about 2017). Regarding the research as a whole: Sarcoidosis was characterized as a granulomatous disease that is mostly pulmonary, in which CD4+ T cells accumulate in bronchoalveolar lavage fluid. The repertoire analyses focused on Löfgren's syndrome patients. What the authors observed across the whole study: Compared with control subjects, Lofgren's syndrome patients were reported to have TRAV12-1 and TRBV2 as the most expanded V gene segments. In alphabeta pairing analysis, TRAV12-1 preferentially paired with TRBV2, and these paired TCRs showed CDR3 homology. The study only suggested recognition of a sarcoidosis-associated antigen, and the antigen remained putative and unidentified. Multiple Lofgren's syndrome patients were reported to share TRAV12-1 and TRBV2 CDR3 motifs, a finding that suggests public CD4+ TCR repertoires.

The CDR3 runs 15 residues from the cysteine to the phenylalanine. CDR3 DNA only is kept here, 45 bases in frame from base 1. The germline V gene specifies SGHRS as CDR1 and YFSETQ as CDR2. The sample was run on an Illumina MiSeq. Through fastp at Q25 and MiXCR, TCRdb rebuilt clones from the public reads, retaining in-frame beta chains. Each entry is one CDR3 protein sequence, shown with its most common DNA and genes. The sample table contains 55,000 to 80,000 distinct CDR3 sequences; only one count was recorded for less than 25% of them. The ten top clones hold around 2.3% of the sample. Recombination linked TRBV5-1 to TRBJ2-1; there is no confident call for the D gene. This clonotype originated in a human donor with sarcoidosis (Löfgren's syndrome or another form), or a control subject (not recorded which). The sample taken for sequencing was CD4+ T cells from PBMCs. Here the CDR3 is given as CASSWTESSYNDQFF. The sequenced DNA is TGCGCCAGCAGCTGGACGGAGAGCTCCTACAATGATCAGTTCTTC.